One and the same sample provided the 28 T cell receptor beta chains below, sequenced in a study of CDR3 diversity in severe acne. TCRdb ran MiXCR on the PCR reads and lists one entry per CDR3 protein. The top ten clones hold over 11% of a sample with tens of thousands of distinct CDR3 sequences, around 49% of them seen once. The material sequenced was blood. The source of these receptors is a male donor in good health, without acne.

The chain joins TRBV4-2 to TRBJ1-2, with 11 nucleotides matching TRBD1. The CDR3 is 15 residues long. The germline CDR1 and CDR2 sequences are LGHNA and YNFKEQ. Trimming cost V 0 bases and J 8 bases; bases outside gene matches: 5. As DNA, the CDR3 is TGTGCCAGCAGCCAAGATCTGGGACAGGGGGACGGCTACACCTTC. Amino acids: CASSQDLGQGDGYTF.

The chain recombines TRBV12-3 or TRBV12-4 with TRBJ1-2; D gene unclear. The CDR3 covers 13 residues. V was trimmed by 5 bases and J by 3 bases, leaving 10 bases between them. CDR3 residues: CASSRWADYGYTF. DNA of the CDR3: TGTGCCAGCAGTCGGTGGGCGGACTATGGCTACACCTTC.

With regard to this clonotype: An end of the junction differs from the germline gene, which may be a read error. This chain uses TRBV29-1 with TRBJ2-2; TRBD2 might be the D (6 bases). The CDR3 is 12 residues long. Per the germline V gene, CDR1 is SQVTM and CDR2 is ANQGSEA. CDR3 DNA sequence: TGCAGCGTTGAGGGACTTCACAATGAGCAGTTTTTT. Its translation: CSVEGLHNEQFF.

The chain employs TRBV2 and TRBJ2-2; weak D call: TRBD2 (6 bases). This CDR3 contains 13 residues. Germline V lookup: CDR1 SNHLY, CDR2 FYNNEI. V gave up 6 bases and J gave up 7 bases, with 12 bases separating them. CDR3: CASSRDWGGELFF. In nucleotides, the CDR3 is TGTGCCAGCAGCCGGGACTGGGGCGGGGAGCTGTTTTTT. Full variable domain (outside the CDR3, taken from reference TRBV2 and TRBJ2-2): EPEVTQTPSHQVTQMGQEVILRCVPISNHLYFYWYRQILGQKVEFLVSFYNNEISEKSEIFDDQFSVERPDGSNFTLKIRSTKLEDSAMYFCASSRDWGGELFFGEGSRLTVL.

The chain has TRBV7-2 and TRBJ2-7; 9 bases line up with TRBD2. The V gene's germline CDR1 is SGHTA and CDR2 FQGNSA. The J segment lost 6 bases and the V segment lost 7 bases, leaving 13 bases of the junction unmatched. This CDR3 contains 15 residues. The CDR3 DNA is TGTGCCAGCACCAAAGGTTTAGCGGGAGCCCCCGAGCAGTACTTC. Encoded protein: CASTKGLAGAPEQYF.

This rearrangement joins TRBV27 to TRBJ1-5; TRBD1 is a possible D gene (5 bases). The CDR3 has 14 amino acids. Germline V lookup: CDR1 MNHEY, CDR2 SMNVEV (reference sequence). V was cut by 3 bases and J by 5 bases, with 11 bases left in between. The CDR3 region is CASSFQGGDQPQHF. CDR3 in DNA: TGTGCCAGCAGTTTTCAGGGAGGCGATCAGCCCCAGCATTTT.

CDR3 amino acids: CASTKGTGAREQYF. The CDR3, as DNA: TGTGCCAGCACCAAGGGGACAGGGGCCAGGGAGCAGTACTTC. The V and J genes are TRBV12-3 or TRBV12-4 and TRBJ2-7, with TRBD1 matching 10 bases. V dropped 7 bases and J dropped 7; count of bases not matched to a gene: 10. CDR3 size: 14 residues.

This clonotype was recorded once. It may be a read error: a sequence one base away is much more abundant. The V gene is TRBV5-4, the J gene TRBJ2-2; 8 nucleotides line up with TRBD2. CDR3 length equals 16 residues. The ends lost 7 bases at V and 1 base at J; junction bases unmatched: 9. Germline V CDR1 and CDR2: SGHNT, YYREEE (reference sequence). CDR3 nucleotides: TGTGCCAGCGGCCCGTCGACTAGCGTGAACACCGGGGAGCTGTTTTTT. This translates into CASGPSTSVNTGELFF.

This clonotype was recorded at least ten times. V and J are TRBV28 and TRBJ2-5; possibly TRBD2 for D (6 bases). Germline lookup yields CDR1 MDHEN and CDR2 SYDVKM. Between the trimmed V and J ends, which lost 5 bases and 1 base, there was a span of 17 bases. CDR3 length equals 16 residues. DNA for the CDR3: TGTGCCAGCAGTCCCCGTCGAGCGGGCTCCCAAGAGACCCAGTACTTC. Translating it yields CASSPRRAGSQETQYF. The variable domain in full, completed from reference TRBV28 and TRBJ2-5, reads DVKVTQSSRYLVKRTGEKVFLECVQDMDHENMFWYRQDPGLGLRLIYFSYDVKMKEKGDIPEGYSVSREKKERFSLILESASTNQTSMYLCASSPRRAGSQETQYFGPGTRLLVL.

The chain couples TRBV20-1 to TRBJ1-5, with 8 bases identical to TRBD1. V shed 5 bases, J shed 6 bases, and the junction held 18 bases outside the gene matches. CDR1 DFQATT and CDR2 SNEGSKA come from the germline V gene (reference sequence). This CDR3 spans 17 amino acids. The CDR3 DNA reads as TGCAGTGCTCAATCTATTGGACACGGACAGGGCGGTCAGCCCCAGCATTTT. This sequence encodes CSAQSIGHGQGGQPQHF.

The chain is built from TRBV13 and TRBJ2-7, with TRBD2 matching 10 bases. Germline CDR1 is PRHDT and CDR2 is FYEKMQ (reference sequence). The V and J ends lost 5 bases and 5 bases, in that order; junction bases with no gene match: 6. The CDR3 has 14 residues. CDR3 bases: TGTGCCAGCAGCCCCCGGCTAGCGGGAGACGAGCAGTACTTC. The encoded protein is CASSPRLAGDEQYF.

This clonotype was recorded a few times. In DNA, the CDR3 is TGCAGCGTTGGGGCCGGTGGTACCTTC. This sequence encodes CSVGAGGTF. This rearrangement joins TRBV29-1 to TRBJ1-2; D remains ambiguous. CDR3 length: 9 amino acids. Germline-derived CDR1 and CDR2 are SQVTM and ANQGSEA. V lost 4 bases and J lost 14, with 11 bases in between.

The chain is built from TRBV25-1 and TRBJ1-1; D not resolved. The V gene's germline CDR1 is MGHDK and CDR2 SYGVNS. The CDR3 contains 12 residues. V lost 6 bases, J lost 5 bases, and 10 bases lay in between. The DNA for the CDR3 is TGTGCCAGCAGCGTAAGGGCAACTGAAGCTTTCTTT. Amino acid sequence: CASSVRATEAFF.

This clonotype has a single count. The chain uses TRBV12-3 or TRBV12-4 and TRBJ2-2, with 7 bases aligning to TRBD1. This CDR3 has 15 amino acids. Trimming at V came to 11 bases and at J to 1 base, leaving 10 bases not matched to a gene. CDR3 region: CASLGAGGNTGELFF. CDR3 nucleotides: TGTGCCTCCCTCGGCGCAGGGGGGAACACCGGGGAGCTGTTTTTT.

As for this clonotype: Since the CDR3 does not end with the conserved phenylalanine or tryptophan, this likely comes from a read error. This chain connects TRBV7-9 to TRBJ1-6, with D tentatively TRBD1 (5 bases). Germline CDR1 and CDR2: SEHNR and FQNEAQ (reference sequence). Trimming removed 4 bases at V and 15 bases at J, with 22 bases between. The CDR3 consists of 15 residues. CDR3 loop: CASSWDLSPSPGLHL. In DNA form, the CDR3 reads TGTGCCAGCAGCTGGGACCTTTCACCGTCGCCGGGCCTCCACCTT.

J is TRBJ2-5 and V is TRBV7-3, with 9 bases identical to TRBD2. The germline V gene encodes CDR1 SGHTA and CDR2 FQGTGA. V gave up 4 bases and J gave up 2 bases; unmatched junction bases: 8. This CDR3 spans 16 amino acids. Written as DNA, the CDR3 is TGTGCCAGCAGCTCCCCGGGACTAGCCGTACAAGAGACCCAGTACTTC. Protein sequence: CASSSPGLAVQETQYF.

The CDR3 nucleotides are TGTGCCAGCAGCTTAGGCCCAACTAGTTTCTACACCTTC. This translates into CASSLGPTSFYTF. This chain connects TRBV13 to TRBJ1-2, with D unclear. Trimming left V 0 bases short and J 10 bases short, with 12 bases between. CDR3 size: 13 residues. Germline assignment: CDR1 PRHDT and CDR2 FYEKMQ (reference sequence).

The genes are TRBV20-1 and TRBJ2-7; 7 bases map to TRBD2. Per germline, CDR1 DFQATT and CDR2 SNEGSKA (reference sequence). With V trimmed by 0 bases and J by 0 bases, 5 bases remained unmatched. The CDR3 has 15 amino acids. The DNA for the CDR3 is TGCAGTGCTAGAGATTGGGAGGGGCTCTCCTACGAGCAGTACTTC. Protein: CSARDWEGLSYEQYF.

This clonotype occurred a few times. The V and J genes are TRBV4-1 and TRBJ1-5; D ambiguous. CDR3 size: 16 residues. V was clipped by 0 bases and J by 0 bases, with 9 bases between them. Germline V gene sequence: CDR1 MGHRA, CDR2 YSYEKL. CDR3 amino acids: CASSQDVVNSNQPQHF. For the CDR3, the DNA is TGCGCCAGCAGCCAAGATGTAGTAAATAGCAATCAGCCCCAGCATTTT.

This clonotype has more than one count but fewer than ten. The chain recombines TRBV10-1 with TRBJ1-1, with no clear D. Trimming cost V 2 bases and J 1 base, with 8 bases left between them. Germline CDR1 is WNHNN and CDR2 is SYGVQD (reference sequence). The CDR3 is 14 residues long. The CDR3 sequence: CASSEGLPNTEAFF. DNA for the CDR3: TGCGCCAGCAGTGAGGGGCTGCCGAACACTGAAGCTTTCTTT.

This CDR3 is CASSAVRVMNTEAFF. CDR3 nucleotide sequence: TGTGCCAGCAGTGCTGTCCGGGTCATGAACACTGAAGCTTTCTTT. The chain employs TRBV25-1 and TRBJ1-1; D not certain. Germline assignment: CDR1 MGHDK and CDR2 SYGVNS. Trimming removed 4 bases from V and 0 bases from J, with 12 bases in between. The CDR3 has 15 amino acids.

The chain carries TRBV2 and TRBJ2-1; 9 bases align to TRBD1. Germline V gene lookup returns CDR1 SNHLY and CDR2 FYNNEI. The CDR3 length is 15 residues. J was trimmed by 8 bases and V by 6 bases; bases with no gene match: 11. Here the CDR3 reads CASRARDREGDEQFF. DNA for the CDR3: TGTGCCAGCAGGGCCCGGGACAGGGAGGGCGATGAGCAGTTCTTC.

J is TRBJ1-4 and V is TRBV6-5; D is undetermined. Germline V CDR1 and CDR2: MNHEY, SVGAGI. V shed 4 bases and J shed 8 bases, with 14 bases lying between them. This CDR3 comprises 14 residues. Here the CDR3 reads CASSSSWVGEKLFF. CDR3 in DNA: TGTGCCAGCAGTTCGTCTTGGGTCGGCGAAAAACTGTTTTTT.

The rearrangement joins TRBV7-6 to TRBJ2-1; 10 nucleotides match TRBD2. Germline assignment: CDR1 SGHVS and CDR2 FNYEAQ. CDR3 length: 12 amino acids. Trimming cost V 5 bases and J 10 bases; bases outside gene matches: 2. The CDR3 is CASSALAGEQFF. The CDR3 DNA reads as TGTGCCAGCAGCGCACTAGCGGGGGAGCAGTTCTTC.

A few counts support this clonotype. The CDR3 DNA reads TGTGCCAGCAGCCCTAGCGGTGCAATAGCCAAAAACATTCAGTACTTC. It encodes CASSPSGAIAKNIQYF. The chain joins TRBV28 to TRBJ2-4, with 7 bases matching TRBD2. This CDR3 has 16 amino acids. The V gene's germline CDR1 is MDHEN and CDR2 SYDVKM. V lost 6 bases to trimming and J lost 0 bases; unmatched junction nucleotides: 8. Combining the CDR3 with reference TRBV28 and TRBJ2-4 gives the whole variable domain DVKVTQSSRYLVKRTGEKVFLECVQDMDHENMFWYRQDPGLGLRLIYFSYDVKMKEKGDIPEGYSVSREKKERFSLILESASTNQTSMYLCASSPSGAIAKNIQYFGAGTRLSVL.

In this sample, this clonotype turned up a few times. The rearrangement links TRBV7-2 to TRBJ2-3; D is undetermined. V was shortened by 3 bases and J by 6 bases, with 10 bases between the two germline ends. The CDR3 totals 13 residues. In germline, CDR1 is SGHTA, CDR2 FQGNSA. DNA of the CDR3: TGTGCCAGCAGCTTGGGTCAAGAGGATACGCAGTATTTT. This encodes CASSLGQEDTQYF.

This clonotype appeared many times. The V and J genes are TRBV6-4 and TRBJ2-2; D might be TRBD2 (5 bases). Germline V gene data show CDR1 as MRHNA and CDR2 as SNTAGT. V was trimmed by 2 bases and J by 4 bases, leaving 5 bases between them. The CDR3 extends over 13 amino acids. The CDR3 DNA reads as TGTGCCAGCAGTGACGGGAGCACCGGGGAGCTGTTTTTT. Translation: CASSDGSTGELFF.

J is TRBJ1-6 and V is TRBV9, with D unclear. The CDR3 is 13 residues long. Germline assignment: CDR1 SGDLS and CDR2 YYNGEE. The germline V and J ends were trimmed by 4 bases and 6 bases, with 8 bases remaining between them. CDR3 sequence reads: CASSQDLNSPLHF. In nucleotides, the CDR3 is TGTGCCAGCAGCCAAGACCTTAATTCACCCCTCCACTTT.